A single sample gave rise to the 24 T cell receptor beta chains below, sequenced in a study of identical twins. MiXCR was run by TCRdb on the 5' RACE reads, yielding one entry per CDR3 protein. The table records a few hundred thousand distinct CDR3 sequences, around 15% of them present only once. The sample was also reused in another study, on yellow fever vaccine responses in identical twins.

The sample comprised CD4+ T cells sorted from blood. All receptors come from a woman aged 18-29 years in good health.

This clonotype was observed a few times. This chain links TRBV28 with TRBJ2-5; D unresolved. The germline gives CDR1 MDHEN, CDR2 SYDVKM. The CDR3 loop spans 12 amino acids. Trimming removed 4 bases at V and 5 bases at J, with 8 bases between. The CDR3 sequence: CASSSPIETQYF. In DNA form, the CDR3 reads TGTGCCAGCAGTTCCCCCATCGAGACCCAGTACTTC. Together with reference TRBV28 and TRBJ2-5, the CDR3 gives the full variable domain: DVKVTQSSRYLVKRTGEKVFLECVQDMDHENMFWYRQDPGLGLRLIYFSYDVKMKEKGDIPEGYSVSREKKERFSLILESASTNQTSMYLCASSSPIETQYFGPGTRLLVL.

This clonotype was seen only a few times. The chain employs TRBV12-3 or TRBV12-4 and TRBJ1-6; D remains ambiguous. The V gene lost 5 bases and the J gene lost 4 bases, with 21 bases spanning the gap. There are 18 residues in the CDR3. CDR3 residues: CASSTRTLLTGYNSPLHF. As DNA, the CDR3 is TGTGCCAGCAGTACCAGGACCTTGCTGACGGGGTATAATTCACCCCTCCACTTT.

This clonotype was picked up many times. The chain has TRBV20-1 and TRBJ1-2, with unresolved D. The CDR3 has 14 residues. Germline CDR1 DFQATT, CDR2 SNEGSKA (reference sequence). With 3 bases removed from V and 4 bases from J, the gap between germline ends came to 15 bases. This chain's CDR3 is CSASSSGVSYGYTF. DNA for the CDR3: TGCAGTGCTAGTTCGTCAGGAGTGTCCTATGGCTACACCTTC.

The V call is TRBV5-1, the J call TRBJ1-2; D is unclear. CDR1 is SGHRS, CDR2 YFSETQ, per germline. The germline V and J ends were trimmed by 6 bases and 3 bases, with 18 bases remaining between them. The CDR3 is 15 residues long. CDR3 in amino acids: CASNPDGVGDYGYTF. CDR3 nucleotide sequence: TGCGCCAGCAACCCAGACGGGGTCGGAGACTATGGCTACACCTTC.

The rearrangement joins TRBV11-1 to TRBJ2-2; 9 nucleotides align to TRBD2. CDR1 is SGHAT and CDR2 is FQDESV in the germline V gene (reference sequence). The CDR3 extends over 19 amino acids. Trimming at V came to 4 bases and at J to 8 bases, leaving 20 bases not matched to a gene. The DNA for the CDR3 is TGTGCCAGCAGCTCCAACCTGGGCTCCGGGACTAGCTTGTATGGGGAGCTGTTTTTT. Protein product: CASSSNLGSGTSLYGELFF.

The chain uses TRBV20-1 and TRBJ2-7; 8 bases match TRBD1. Germline V gene lookup returns CDR1 DFQATT and CDR2 SNEGSKA (reference sequence). CDR3 length equals 17 residues. The CDR3 DNA is TGCTGTGCTAGAGATCTTCAGGGGGCAAAATTTTCCTACGAGCAGTACGTC. Residues: CCARDLQGAKFSYEQYV.

This clonotype has at least ten counts. J is TRBJ2-7 and V is TRBV5-6, with 7 bases that match TRBD2. Germline V gives CDR1 SGHDT, CDR2 YYEEEE. This CDR3 is 14 amino acids long. Trimming at V came to 3 bases and at J to 4 bases, leaving 7 bases not matched to a gene. DNA of the CDR3: TGTGCCAGCAGCTGGGAGGGGACGGATTACGAGCAGTACTTC. Amino acids: CASSWEGTDYEQYF. The full variable domain, in which reference TRBV5-6 and TRBJ2-7 provide the parts outside the CDR3, is DAGVTQSPTHLIKTRGQQVTLRCSPKSGHDTVSWYQQALGQGPQFIFQYYEEEERQRGNFPDRFSGHQFPNYSSELNVNALLLGDSALYLCASSWEGTDYEQYFGPGTRLTVT.

The chain couples TRBV10-3 to TRBJ2-7; D remains unclear. Germline values: CDR1 ENHRY, CDR2 SYGVKD. The CDR3 is 12 amino acids. V gave up 4 bases and J gave up 4 bases, with 8 bases separating them. In nucleotides, the CDR3 is TGTGCCATCAGTGTGACCGGTTACGAGCAGTACTTC. Amino acid sequence: CAISVTGYEQYF.

There are a few counts of this clonotype. This chain joins TRBV29-1 and TRBJ2-2; D ambiguous. Germline loops: CDR1 SQVTM, CDR2 ANQGSEA. V lost 5 bases to trimming and J lost 6 bases, with 13 bases between them. The CDR3 extends over 13 amino acids. CDR3 region: CSVFLFDSGELFF. Here the CDR3 DNA reads TGCAGCGTTTTCCTGTTTGACTCCGGGGAGCTGTTTTTT.

This clonotype was detected many times. The chain joins TRBV11-2 to TRBJ2-3; weak D call: TRBD1 (6 bases). Trimming pared 1 base from V and 1 base from J, leaving 9 bases between. Germline-derived CDR1 and CDR2 are SGHAT and FQNNGV. The CDR3 consists of 15 residues. CDR3 DNA sequence: TGTGCCAGCAGCTTAGTGTACAGGGGCACAGATACGCAGTATTTT. Encoded protein: CASSLVYRGTDTQYF.

This clonotype showed up just a few times. The chain employs TRBV12-3 or TRBV12-4 and TRBJ1-2; tentatively, D is TRBD1 (6 bases). The CDR3 loop spans 14 amino acids. The V and J ends lost 6 bases and 5 bases respectively, with 16 bases between them. The CDR3 reads CASRPGQEGYGYTF. The CDR3 bases are TGTGCCAGCAGGCCGGGACAAGAGGGTTATGGCTACACCTTC.

This clonotype showed up many times. This chain uses TRBV12-3 or TRBV12-4 with TRBJ1-1; D perhaps matches TRBD1 (6 bases). The CDR3 has 16 residues. Trimming removed 7 bases at V and 0 bases at J, with 18 bases between. This chain's CDR3 is CASTHRDGSMNTEAFF. Written as DNA, the CDR3 is TGTGCCAGCACCCACAGGGACGGAAGTATGAACACTGAAGCTTTCTTT.

This clonotype was seen a few times. The V and J genes are TRBV25-1 and TRBJ2-5; 7 nucleotides line up with TRBD2. The germline V gene encodes CDR1 MGHDK and CDR2 SYGVNS. The CDR3 length is 12 residues. V lost 8 bases and J lost 5; bases outside the gene matches: 5. This CDR3 is CASRGVEETQYF. For the CDR3, the DNA is TGTGCCAGCCGGGGGGTAGAGGAGACCCAGTACTTC.

The chain carries TRBV7-9 and TRBJ2-2; D call uncertain. CDR1 is SEHNR and CDR2 is FQNEAQ in the germline V gene (reference sequence). V was cut by 8 bases and J by 1 base, with 5 bases left in between. The length of the CDR3 is 12 residues. CDR3 nucleotides: TGTGCCAGCGTACAGAACACCGGGGAGCTGTTTTTT. Amino acid sequence: CASVQNTGELFF.

V and J are TRBV3-1 and TRBJ2-3; 8 nucleotides line up with TRBD2. Germline V gene lookup returns CDR1 LGHDT and CDR2 YNNKEL (reference sequence). The CDR3 runs to 15 residues. J gave up 8 bases and V 0 bases, and 7 bases lay outside the gene matches. The CDR3 coding sequence is TGTGCCAGCAGCCAAGATGCCCTACTAGCGGTTACGCAGTATTTT. This gives the protein CASSQDALLAVTQYF.

CDR3 in amino acids: CSALGQGVNNEQFF. The CDR3 coding sequence is TGCAGTGCCCTAGGACAGGGGGTTAACAATGAGCAGTTCTTC. The V call is TRBV20-1, the J call TRBJ2-1; 10 nucleotides match TRBD1. The V gene's germline CDR1 is DFQATT and CDR2 SNEGSKA (reference sequence). The CDR3 totals 14 residues. The V and J ends lost 6 bases and 5 bases, in that order; junction bases with no gene match: 7.

V is TRBV18 and J is TRBJ1-1; D not certain. V gave up 3 bases and J gave up 1 base, with 9 bases separating them. The CDR3 sequence is 14 residues long. Germline loops: CDR1 KGHSH, CDR2 LQKENI. CDR3 in DNA: TGTGCCAGCTCACCGATTATACAGAACACTGAAGCTTTCTTT. This codes for CASSPIIQNTEAFF.

This clonotype was seen a handful of times. V usage is TRBV6-1 and J usage is TRBJ1-6; 11 bases agree with TRBD1. This CDR3 is 14 amino acids long. Trimming removed 7 bases from V and 10 bases from J; junction bases left unmatched: 6. Germline loops: CDR1 MNHNS, CDR2 SASEGT. CDR3 in amino acids: CASTPGDRGSPLHF. The CDR3 DNA reads as TGTGCCAGCACTCCAGGGGACAGGGGGTCACCCCTCCACTTT.

The chain joins TRBV7-3 to TRBJ2-3; tentatively, D is TRBD1 (6 bases). Between the trimmed V and J ends, which lost 6 bases and 7 bases, there was a span of 23 bases. The CDR3 is 16 residues long. Germline CDR1 and CDR2: SGHTA and FQGTGA. This chain's CDR3 is CASSDDPGRTVYTQYF. The CDR3 DNA sequence: TGTGCCAGCAGTGACGATCCGGGACGGACAGTATATACGCAGTATTTT.

The chain is built from TRBV2 and TRBJ2-5; D is possibly TRBD2 (5 bases). Trimming cost V 2 bases and J 3 bases, with 10 bases left between them. The CDR3 covers 14 residues. CDR1 and CDR2 (germline): SNHLY, FYNNEI. This CDR3 is CASSEIWGEETQYF. In DNA form, the CDR3 reads TGTGCCAGCAGTGAAATTTGGGGAGAAGAGACCCAGTACTTC.

J is TRBJ2-1 and V is TRBV24-1, with TRBD2 identical over 9 bases. Germline V lookup: CDR1 KGHDR, CDR2 SFDVKD. V shed 0 bases, J shed 7 bases, and the junction held 3 bases outside the gene matches. The CDR3 is 15 residues long. CDR3 DNA sequence: TGTGCCACCAGTGATTTGAGTCTAGCGGGGAATGAGCAGTTCTTC. Translated, it gives CATSDLSLAGNEQFF.

The chain recombines TRBV20-1 with TRBJ1-1, with 9 bases that match TRBD1. V lost 3 bases and J lost 4; bases outside the gene matches: 6. This CDR3 region has 14 residues. Germline CDR1 DFQATT, CDR2 SNEGSKA (reference sequence). The CDR3 sequence: CSASLGQGTTEAFF. In DNA, the CDR3 is TGCAGTGCTAGCCTGGGACAGGGTACCACTGAAGCTTTCTTT.

CDR3 region: CASSLAKGLAGGPQETQYF. The CDR3 region has the DNA TGTGCCAGCAGCTTAGCGAAGGGACTAGCGGGGGGACCCCAAGAGACCCAGTACTTC. The V and J genes are TRBV7-6 and TRBJ2-5, with 15 bases fitting TRBD2. The CDR3 is 19 residues long. The J segment lost 1 base and the V segment lost 0 bases, leaving 6 bases of the junction unmatched. Germline CDR1 and CDR2: SGHVS and FNYEAQ.

This clonotype came up many times. The genes are TRBV4-2 and TRBJ2-1, with TRBD2 identical over 13 bases. Germline values: CDR1 LGHNA, CDR2 YNFKEQ. The length of the CDR3 is 14 residues. Unmatched junction bases numbered 1, after V lost 8 bases and J lost 3 bases. CDR3 in amino acids: CASGTSGNYNEQFF. For the CDR3, the DNA is TGTGCCAGCGGGACTAGCGGGAACTACAATGAGCAGTTCTTC.